This TCR beta chain was documented in a study of OX40 agonist ivuxolimab in advanced cancers. TCRdb keeps only in-frame clones here, not all; method: immunoSEQ multiplex PCR. The sample carries about 75,000 clones, 70% to 90% recorded once. The CDR3 is 16 amino acids. With 0 bases clipped from V and 5 bases from J, the junction kept 7 bases outside the gene matches. Looked up from germline, CDR1 is SGHKS and CDR2 is YYEKEE (reference sequence). Sequencing was performed on CD4+ or CD8+ T cells sorted from blood, taken in a trial of the OX40 agonist ivuxolimab. This TCR derives from an adult with an advanced solid tumor such as melanoma, head and neck, liver or kidney cancer. The chain recombines TRBV5-5 with TRBJ1-4, with 7 bases lining up with TRBD1. DNA for the CDR3: TGTGCCAGCAGCTTGGGGCAGGGGGTGCTGAATGAAAAACTGTTTTTT. Encoded protein: CASSLGQGVLNEKLFF. Full variable domain (remainder filled in from reference TRBV5-5 and TRBJ1-4): DAGVTQSPTHLIKTRGQQVTLRCSPISGHKSVSWYQQVLGQGPQFIFQYYEKEERGRGNFPDRFSARQFPNYSSELNVNALLLGDSALYLCASSLGQGVLNEKLFFGSGTQLSVL.